This note documents a single TCR beta chain sequence. Its target is not known. The length of the CDR3 is 17 residues. Germline CDR1 and CDR2: LGHNT and FRNRAP. V lost 0 bases to trimming and J lost 10 bases; unmatched junction nucleotides: 9. These data come from a study of cytomegalovirus exposure and HLA in healthy donors. Whole-study findings and limits: Apparent HLA restriction characterized most CMV-associated TCR beta chains in a later analysis. Near-uniform donor sequencing depth was presumed by presence/absence analyses.

PCR was performed using 60 Vbeta and 13 Jbeta primers. The table came from immunoSEQ multiplex PCR; TCRdb's copy has only in-frame clones and leaves some out. The sample yields 190,000 or so clones, 80% seen once. The chain has TRBV12-5 and TRBJ2-1; 13 nucleotides agree with TRBD2. This receptor was obtained from a boy between 10 and 17 years old in good health and CMV-seronegative. The source material was PBMCs. As DNA, the CDR3 is TGTGCTAGTGGTTTGGTACACCCGGGACTAGCGGGGTGGGAGCAGTTCTTC. The encoded protein is CASGLVHPGLAGWEQFF.